This TCR beta chain emerged from a study of blood T cells in healthy people across ages. Next came a second PCR, run for roughly 6 to 11 cycles, which used a sample-barcoded 5' primer along with a J-beta primer mix. TCRdb passed the 5' RACE reads through MiXCR, listing each CDR3 protein once. The table records 1 million or so distinct CDR3 sequences, around 25% of them present only once. Germline V gives CDR1 PRHDT, CDR2 FYEKMQ (reference sequence). The CDR3 contains 13 residues. These records were also assigned to another study, of T cells of mothers and their children.

The clonotype was recovered from a girl aged 2 to 9 in good health. The rearrangement joins TRBV13 to TRBJ2-5; no clear D. The J call is doubtful: the DNA matches TRBJ2-7 better. Sample: blood. The DNA of the CDR3 is TGTGCCAGCAGCTTAGGTAGCTTTTACGAGCAGTACTTC. This sequence encodes CASSLGSFYEQYF.